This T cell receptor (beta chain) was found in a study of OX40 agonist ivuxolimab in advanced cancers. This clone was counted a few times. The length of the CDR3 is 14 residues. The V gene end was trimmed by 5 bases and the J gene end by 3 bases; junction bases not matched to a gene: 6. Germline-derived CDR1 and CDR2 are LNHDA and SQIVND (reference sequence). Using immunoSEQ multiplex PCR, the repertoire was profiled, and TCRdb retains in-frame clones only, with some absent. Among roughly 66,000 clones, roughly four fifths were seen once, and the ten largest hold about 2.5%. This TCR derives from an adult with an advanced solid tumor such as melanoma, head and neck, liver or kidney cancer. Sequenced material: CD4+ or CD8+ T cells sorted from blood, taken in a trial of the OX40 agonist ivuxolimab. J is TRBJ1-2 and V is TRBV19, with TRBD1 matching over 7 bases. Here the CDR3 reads CASSAVRGDYGYTF. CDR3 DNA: TGTGCCAGTAGTGCTGTCAGGGGGGACTATGGCTACACCTTC.